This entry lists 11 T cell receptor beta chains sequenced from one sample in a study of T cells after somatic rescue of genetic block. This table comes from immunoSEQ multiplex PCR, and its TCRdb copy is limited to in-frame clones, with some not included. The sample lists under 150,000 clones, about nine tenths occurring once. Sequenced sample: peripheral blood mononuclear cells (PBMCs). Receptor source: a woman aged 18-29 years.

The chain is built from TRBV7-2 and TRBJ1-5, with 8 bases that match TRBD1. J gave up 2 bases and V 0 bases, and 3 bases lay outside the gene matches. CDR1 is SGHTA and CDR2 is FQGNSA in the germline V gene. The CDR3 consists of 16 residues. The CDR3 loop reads CASSLAPDRGNQPQHF. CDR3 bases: TGTGCCAGCAGCTTAGCCCCGGACAGGGGCAATCAGCCCCAGCATTTT.

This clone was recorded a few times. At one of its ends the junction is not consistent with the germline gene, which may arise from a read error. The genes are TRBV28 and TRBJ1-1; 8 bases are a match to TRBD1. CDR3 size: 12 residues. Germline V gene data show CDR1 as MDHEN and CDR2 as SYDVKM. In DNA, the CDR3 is TGTGCCAGCAGTTTGTCCGGACAGGGTGCCCTCTTT. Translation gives CASSLSGQGALF.

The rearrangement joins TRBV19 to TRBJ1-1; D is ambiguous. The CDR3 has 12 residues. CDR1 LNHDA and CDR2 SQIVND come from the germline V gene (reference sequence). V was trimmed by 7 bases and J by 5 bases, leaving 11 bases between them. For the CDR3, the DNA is TGTGCCAGTAAGGAGGCGGGAACTGAAGCTTTCTTT. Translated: CASKEAGTEAFF.

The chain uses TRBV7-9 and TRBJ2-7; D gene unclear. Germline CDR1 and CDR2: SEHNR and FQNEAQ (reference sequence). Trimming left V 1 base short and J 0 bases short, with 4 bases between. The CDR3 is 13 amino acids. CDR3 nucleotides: TGTGCCAGCAGCTTAGACACCTCCTACGAGCAGTACTTC. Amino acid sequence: CASSLDTSYEQYF. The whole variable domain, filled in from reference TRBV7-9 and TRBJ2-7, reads DTGVSQNPRHKITKRGQNVTFRCDPISEHNRLYWYRQTLGQGPEFLTYFQNEAQLEKSRLLSDRFSAERPKGSFSTLEIQRTEQGDSAMYLCASSLDTSYEQYFGPGTRLTVT.

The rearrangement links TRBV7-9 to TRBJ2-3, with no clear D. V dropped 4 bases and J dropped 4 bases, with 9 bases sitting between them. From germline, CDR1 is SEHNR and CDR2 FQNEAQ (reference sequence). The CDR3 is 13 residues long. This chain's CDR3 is CASSSRFADTQYF. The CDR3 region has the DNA TGTGCCAGCAGCTCACGTTTTGCAGATACGCAGTATTTT.

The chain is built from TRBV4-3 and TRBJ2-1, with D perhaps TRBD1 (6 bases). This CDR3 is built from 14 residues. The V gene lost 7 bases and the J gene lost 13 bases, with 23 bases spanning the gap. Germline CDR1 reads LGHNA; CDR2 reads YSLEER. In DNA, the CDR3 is TGCGCCAGCACCACCACTTACCCCGGACAGCCTCAGTTCTTC. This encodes CASTTTYPGQPQFF.

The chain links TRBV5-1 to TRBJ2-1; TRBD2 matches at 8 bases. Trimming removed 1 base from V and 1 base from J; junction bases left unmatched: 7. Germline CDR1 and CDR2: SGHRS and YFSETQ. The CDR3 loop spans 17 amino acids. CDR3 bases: TGCGCCAGCAGCTTGAGGAGCGGGGGCCTTTCCTACAATGAGCAGTTCTTC. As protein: CASSLRSGGLSYNEQFF.

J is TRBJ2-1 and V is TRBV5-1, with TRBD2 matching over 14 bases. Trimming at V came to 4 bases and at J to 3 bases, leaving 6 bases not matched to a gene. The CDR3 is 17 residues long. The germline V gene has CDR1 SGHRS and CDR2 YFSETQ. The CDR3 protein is CASSPGLAGAHYNEQFF. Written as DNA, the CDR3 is TGCGCCAGCAGCCCGGGACTAGCGGGGGCCCACTACAATGAGCAGTTCTTC.

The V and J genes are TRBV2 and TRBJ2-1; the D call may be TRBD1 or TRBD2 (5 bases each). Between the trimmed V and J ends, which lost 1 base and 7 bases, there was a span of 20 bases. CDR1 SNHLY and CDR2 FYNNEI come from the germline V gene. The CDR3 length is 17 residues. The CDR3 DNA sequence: TGTGCCAGCAGTGAAGGGGTGGGACGGACGATTAAGAATGAGCAGTTCTTC. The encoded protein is CASSEGVGRTIKNEQFF. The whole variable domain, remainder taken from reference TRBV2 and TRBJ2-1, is EPEVTQTPSHQVTQMGQEVILRCVPISNHLYFYWYRQILGQKVEFLVSFYNNEISEKSEIFDDQFSVERPDGSNFTLKIRSTKLEDSAMYFCASSEGVGRTIKNEQFFGPGTRLTVL.

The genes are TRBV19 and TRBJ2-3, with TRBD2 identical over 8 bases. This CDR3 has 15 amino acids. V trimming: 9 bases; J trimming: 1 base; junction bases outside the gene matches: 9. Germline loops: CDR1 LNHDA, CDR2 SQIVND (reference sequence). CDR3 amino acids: CASVPGGARTDTQYF. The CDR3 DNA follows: TGTGCCAGCGTCCCCGGGGGGGCCCGCACAGATACGCAGTATTTT. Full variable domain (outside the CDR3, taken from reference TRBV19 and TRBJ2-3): DGGITQSPKYLFRKEGQNVTLSCEQNLNHDAMYWYRQDPGQGLRLIYYSQIVNDFQKGDIAEGYSVSREKKESFPLTVTSAQKNPTAFYLCASVPGGARTDTQYFGPGTRLTVL.

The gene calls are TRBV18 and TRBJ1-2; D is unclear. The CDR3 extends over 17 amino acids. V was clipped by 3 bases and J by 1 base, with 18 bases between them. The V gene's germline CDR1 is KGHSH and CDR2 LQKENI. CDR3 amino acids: CASSPLQRESYNYGYTF. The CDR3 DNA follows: TGTGCCAGCTCACCTTTGCAGAGGGAGTCCTATAACTATGGCTACACCTTC.